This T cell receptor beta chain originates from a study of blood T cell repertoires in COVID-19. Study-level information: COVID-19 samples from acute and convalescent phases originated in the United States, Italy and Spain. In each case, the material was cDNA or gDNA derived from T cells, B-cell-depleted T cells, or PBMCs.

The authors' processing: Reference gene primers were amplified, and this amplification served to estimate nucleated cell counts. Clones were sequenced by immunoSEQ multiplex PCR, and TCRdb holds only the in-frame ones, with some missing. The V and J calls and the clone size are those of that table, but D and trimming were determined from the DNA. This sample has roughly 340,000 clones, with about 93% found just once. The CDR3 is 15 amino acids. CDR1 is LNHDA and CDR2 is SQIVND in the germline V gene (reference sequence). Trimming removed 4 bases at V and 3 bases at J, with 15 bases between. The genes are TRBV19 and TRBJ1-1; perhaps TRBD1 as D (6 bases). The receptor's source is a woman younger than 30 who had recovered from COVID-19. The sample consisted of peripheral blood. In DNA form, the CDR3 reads TGTGCCAGTAGTAAATGGGGGCGAACGGACACTGAAGCTTTCTTT. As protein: CASSKWGRTDTEAFF.